This passage covers 20 T cell receptor beta chains from one sample sequenced in a study of blood T cell repertoires in COVID-19 (dated by TCRdb to about 2020). Receptor libraries were prepared by the immunoSEQ multiplex PCR assay. TCRdb's version of the immuneACCESS table is confined to in-frame rearrangements and falls short of the full clone set. An unresolved V gene accounts for under half of the shortfall where checked; the remainder is of unknown origin. In all, the sample holds tens of thousands of clones, and 85% to 90% of those were seen once. Under 30% of the sample is taken by the ten largest. The source material was peripheral blood. Source of these receptors: a human donor in a cohort sampled during active COVID-19.

The chain uses TRBV5-1 and TRBJ1-6; D might be TRBD1 (6 bases). The CDR3 contains 14 residues. The germline V gene encodes CDR1 SGHRS and CDR2 YFSETQ. Trimming removed 3 bases at V and 7 bases at J, with 11 bases between. CDR3 protein: CASSSGTSNSPLHF. As DNA, the CDR3 is TGCGCCAGCAGCTCGGGGACATCCAATTCACCCCTCCACTTT. Supplemented by reference TRBV5-1 and TRBJ1-6, the full variable domain reads KAGVTQTPRYLIKTRGQQVTLSCSPISGHRSVSWYQQTPGQGLQFLFEYFSETQRNKGNFPGRFSGRQFSNSRSEMNVSTLELGDSALYLCASSSGTSNSPLHFGNGTRLTVT.

CDR3 nucleotide sequence: TGCAGCGCCGGAGCGGGAGGCGGAGAGCAGTACTTC. Amino acid sequence: CSAGAGGGEQYF. This rearrangement joins TRBV29-1 to TRBJ2-7, with 9 bases matching TRBD2. Germline V gives CDR1 SQVTM, CDR2 ANQGSEA. This CDR3 contains 12 residues. J gave up 7 bases and V 7 bases, and 8 bases lay outside the gene matches.

This rearrangement joins TRBV7-3 to TRBJ2-5, with 8 positions matching TRBD2. V gave up 2 bases and J gave up 4 bases; unmatched junction bases: 6. Germline V gene data show CDR1 as SGHTA and CDR2 as FQGTGA. This CDR3 region has 15 residues. The CDR3 DNA reads as TGTGCCAGCAGCTTAGTCGGGGGGGCAAGAGAGACCCAGTACTTC. Translated: CASSLVGGARETQYF. Drawing the rest from reference TRBV7-3 and TRBJ2-5, the complete variable domain is GAGVSQTPSNKVTEKGKYVELRCDPISGHTALYWYRQSLGQGPEFLIYFQGTGAADDSGLPNDRFFAVRPEGSVSTLKIQRTERGDSAVYLCASSLVGGARETQYFGPGTRLLVL.

V is TRBV7-9 and J is TRBJ2-5, with D unclear. Looked up from germline, CDR1 is SEHNR and CDR2 is FQNEAQ (reference sequence). The V and J ends lost 5 bases and 3 bases respectively, with 10 bases between them. CDR3 size: 13 residues. As DNA, the CDR3 is TGTGCCAGCAGCATGGCCCCCGAAGAGACCCAGTACTTC. This translates into CASSMAPEETQYF. Supplemented by reference TRBV7-9 and TRBJ2-5, the full variable domain reads DTGVSQNPRHKITKRGQNVTFRCDPISEHNRLYWYRQTLGQGPEFLTYFQNEAQLEKSRLLSDRFSAERPKGSFSTLEIQRTEQGDSAMYLCASSMAPEETQYFGPGTRLLVL.

J is TRBJ2-7 and V is TRBV7-9; D perhaps matches TRBD1 (6 bases). Looked up from germline, CDR1 is SEHNR and CDR2 is FQNEAQ (reference sequence). The CDR3 is made up of 13 amino acids. V lost 5 bases and J lost 5, with 13 bases in between. CDR3 in amino acids: CASSRTGFDEQYF. The CDR3 DNA sequence: TGTGCCAGCAGCCGAACAGGGTTCGACGAGCAGTACTTC.

The chain links TRBV12-5 to TRBJ1-3; D gene uncertain. In germline, CDR1 is LGHNT, CDR2 FRNRAP. The ends were cut back, 5 bases at V and 2 bases at J, with 7 bases in the middle. This CDR3 has 13 amino acids. The CDR3 DNA reads TGTGCTAGTGGTAGAGGGCCTGGAAACACCATATATTTT. The encoded protein is CASGRGPGNTIYF. The full variable domain, in which reference TRBV12-5 and TRBJ1-3 provide the parts outside the CDR3, is DARVTQTPRHKVTEMGQEVTMRCQPILGHNTVFWYRQTMMQGLELLAYFRNRAPLDDSGMPKDRFSAEMPDATLATLKIQPSEPRDSAVYFCASGRGPGNTIYFGEGSWLTVV.

This chain connects TRBV5-4 to TRBJ2-3; a weak D match, TRBD1 (5 bases). From germline, CDR1 is SGHNT and CDR2 YYREEE (reference sequence). The CDR3 length is 15 residues. The V gene lost 3 bases and the J gene lost 4 bases, with 15 bases spanning the gap. The CDR3 here is CASSSVGQTADTQYF. DNA for the CDR3: TGTGCCAGCAGCTCGGTGGGGCAGACAGCAGATACGCAGTATTTT.

CDR3 coding DNA: TGTGCCAGCAGCTTAGGGACTAGTTTAGAGACCCAGTACTTC. It translates to CASSLGTSLETQYF. This sequence joins TRBV5-5 and TRBJ2-5, with 8 bases fitting TRBD2. The CDR3 covers 14 residues. Germline assignment: CDR1 SGHKS and CDR2 YYEKEE (reference sequence). J gave up 4 bases and V 2 bases, and 4 bases lay outside the gene matches.

The V and J genes are TRBV7-8 and TRBJ2-1; D is perhaps TRBD2 (6 bases). The CDR3 covers 16 residues. The ends were cut back, 5 bases at V and 3 bases at J, with 17 bases in the middle. Germline values: CDR1 SGHVS, CDR2 FQNEAQ. In nucleotides, the CDR3 is TGTGCCAGCAGCCCTTCGGGTGGGCGGGGCTACAATGAGCAGTTCTTC. Its protein product is CASSPSGGRGYNEQFF.

The rearrangement joins TRBV7-9 to TRBJ2-2; D remains unclear. Germline CDR1 SEHNR, CDR2 FQNEAQ (reference sequence). The CDR3 covers 16 residues. V gave up 1 base and J gave up 0 bases, with 9 bases separating them. The CDR3 nucleotides are TGTGCCAGCAGCTTAGGTAGAAACGCGAACACCGGGGAGCTGTTTTTT. This encodes CASSLGRNANTGELFF.

This clone showed up just once. The chain joins TRBV7-9 to TRBJ2-5, with D unclear. The V end lost 2 bases, the J end lost 2 bases, and 15 bases lay between the germline ends. The CDR3 has 16 amino acids. Germline lookup yields CDR1 SEHNR and CDR2 FQNEAQ (reference sequence). The CDR3 sequence is CASSLMRLLRQETQYF. DNA of the CDR3: TGTGCCAGCAGCTTAATGCGATTACTCCGACAAGAGACCCAGTACTTC.

The chain links TRBV3-1 (or the pseudogene TRBV3-2) to TRBJ2-1; TRBD2 matches 11 bases. The CDR3 totals 12 residues. Germline CDR1 and CDR2: LGHDT and YNNKEL (reference sequence). The CDR3 nucleotides are TGTGCGACTAGCGGGAATTCCAATGAGCAGTTCTTC. Its protein is CATSGNSNEQFF.

V is TRBV5-1 and J is TRBJ2-6; 8 nucleotides align to TRBD1. The CDR3 length is 17 residues. Germline V CDR1 and CDR2: SGHRS, YFSETQ. The V gene end was trimmed by 4 bases and the J gene end by 0 bases; junction bases not matched to a gene: 6. The CDR3 sequence: CASSLTGEVSGANVLTF. The CDR3 nucleotides read TGCGCCAGCAGCCTGACAGGGGAGGTCTCTGGGGCCAACGTCCTGACTTTC.

This sequence joins TRBV5-1 and TRBJ1-1; 7 bases are shared with TRBD1. The ends lost 4 bases at V and 10 bases at J; junction bases unmatched: 13. Germline CDR1 and CDR2: SGHRS and YFSETQ. CDR3 length: 14 residues. The CDR3 nucleotides are TGCGCCAGCAGCGTGGGACAGCCCGGAGAAGGAGCTTTCTTT. This encodes CASSVGQPGEGAFF.

The genes are TRBV3-1 (or the pseudogene TRBV3-2) and TRBJ2-1, with 8 bases matching TRBD2. This CDR3 region has 15 residues. Germline V CDR1 and CDR2: LGHDT, YNNKEL (reference sequence). The V and J ends lost 6 bases and 7 bases, in that order; junction bases with no gene match: 11. The CDR3 sequence: CASSPGTSQENEQFF. CDR3 DNA: TGTGCCAGCAGTCCCGGGACTAGTCAGGAGAATGAGCAGTTCTTC.

There are a few counts of this clone. The chain has TRBV7-6 and TRBJ2-2; TRBD1 agrees at 8 bases. This CDR3 contains 15 residues. The germline gives CDR1 SGHVS, CDR2 FNYEAQ. Losses at the gene ends were 5 bases for V and 3 bases for J; bases not matched to a gene: 5. In DNA, the CDR3 is TGTGCCAGCAGCGTCGGACAGGGACACACCGGGGAGCTGTTTTTT. This translates into CASSVGQGHTGELFF.

V gene TRBV15 combines with J gene TRBJ2-1; weak D call: TRBD1 (6 bases). The germline V gene encodes CDR1 LNHNV and CDR2 YYDKDF (reference sequence). The CDR3 runs 14 residues. Trimming removed 4 bases from V and 7 bases from J, with 14 bases in between. CDR3: CATSMVRGGNEQFF. CDR3 DNA sequence: TGTGCCACCAGCATGGTCAGGGGCGGGAATGAGCAGTTCTTC.

The V call is TRBV18, the J call TRBJ1-2; D possibly corresponds to TRBD1 (6 bases). The V and J ends lost 5 bases and 7 bases respectively, with 17 bases between them. This CDR3 is built from 14 residues. Germline CDR1 is KGHSH and CDR2 is LQKENI. The CDR3 nucleotides are TGTGCCAGCTCAGAATCTGAGGGACATCTTGGCTACACCTTC. Its translation: CASSESEGHLGYTF.

This sequence joins TRBV7-3 and TRBJ2-3, with TRBD1 identical over 10 bases. The germline V gene has CDR1 SGHTA and CDR2 FQGTGA. The CDR3 contains 14 residues. The trim removed 5 bases at V and 5 bases at J, leaving 4 bases unmatched. The CDR3 nucleotides are TGTGCCAGCAGCGTGACAGGGGGCCAAGATACGCAGTATTTT. Translation gives CASSVTGGQDTQYF.

The genes are TRBV5-1 and TRBJ1-6; no clear D gene. V gave up 0 bases and J gave up 10 bases, with 14 bases separating them. The CDR3 runs to 15 residues. Germline assignment: CDR1 SGHRS and CDR2 YFSETQ. The CDR3: CASSLASGEKSPLHF. The DNA of the CDR3 is TGCGCCAGCAGCTTGGCATCCGGGGAGAAGTCACCCCTCCACTTT.